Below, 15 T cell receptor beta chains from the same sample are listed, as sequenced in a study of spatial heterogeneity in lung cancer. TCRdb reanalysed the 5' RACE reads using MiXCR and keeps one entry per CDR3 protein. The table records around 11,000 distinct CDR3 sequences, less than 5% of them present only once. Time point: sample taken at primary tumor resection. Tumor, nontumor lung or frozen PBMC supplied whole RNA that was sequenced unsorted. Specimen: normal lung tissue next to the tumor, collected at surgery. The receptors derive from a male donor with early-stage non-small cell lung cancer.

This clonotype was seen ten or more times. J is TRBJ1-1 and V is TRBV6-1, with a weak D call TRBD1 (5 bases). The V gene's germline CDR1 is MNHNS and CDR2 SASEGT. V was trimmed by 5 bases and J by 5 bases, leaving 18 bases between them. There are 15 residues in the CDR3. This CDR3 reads CASSPRGAVSTEAFF. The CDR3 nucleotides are TGTGCCAGCAGTCCTCGCGGGGCAGTAAGTACTGAAGCTTTCTTT.

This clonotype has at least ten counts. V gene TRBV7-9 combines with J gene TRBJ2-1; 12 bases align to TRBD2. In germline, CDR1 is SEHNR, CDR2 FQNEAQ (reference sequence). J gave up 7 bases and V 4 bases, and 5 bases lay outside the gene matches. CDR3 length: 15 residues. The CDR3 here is CASSSSGRARNEQFF. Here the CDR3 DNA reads TGTGCCAGCAGCTCTAGCGGGAGGGCCCGGAATGAGCAGTTCTTC.

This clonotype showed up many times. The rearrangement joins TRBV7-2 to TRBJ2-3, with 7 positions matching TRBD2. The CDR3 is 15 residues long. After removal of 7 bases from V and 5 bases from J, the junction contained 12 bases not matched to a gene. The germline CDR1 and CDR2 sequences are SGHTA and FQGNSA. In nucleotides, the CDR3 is TGTGCCAGCACCACTGCTAACGGGGGGATAGATACGCAGTATTTT. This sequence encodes CASTTANGGIDTQYF. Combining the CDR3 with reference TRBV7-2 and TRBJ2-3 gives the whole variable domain GAGVSQSPSNKVTEKGKDVELRCDPISGHTALYWYRQSLGQGLEFLIYFQGNSAPDKSGLPSDRFSAERTGGSVSTLTIQRTQQEDSAVYLCASTTANGGIDTQYFGPGTRLTVL.

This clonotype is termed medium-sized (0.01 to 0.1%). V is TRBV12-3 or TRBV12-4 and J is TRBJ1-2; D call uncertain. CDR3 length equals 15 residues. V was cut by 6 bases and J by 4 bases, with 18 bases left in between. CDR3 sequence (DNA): TGTGCCAGCAGAGCTGGGATAACGACGGGCTATGGCTACACCTTC. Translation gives CASRAGITTGYGYTF.

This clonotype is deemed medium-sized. CDR3 protein: CASTNWDRFLNTGELFF. In DNA, the CDR3 is TGTGCCAGCACCAACTGGGACAGGTTTCTGAACACCGGGGAGCTGTTTTTT. The chain carries TRBV6-5 and TRBJ2-2; 8 nucleotides agree with TRBD1. CDR3 length: 17 amino acids. Germline trimming cut 7 bases from V and 1 base from J; bases unmatched to any gene: 11. The germline CDR1 and CDR2 sequences are MNHEY and SVGAGI.

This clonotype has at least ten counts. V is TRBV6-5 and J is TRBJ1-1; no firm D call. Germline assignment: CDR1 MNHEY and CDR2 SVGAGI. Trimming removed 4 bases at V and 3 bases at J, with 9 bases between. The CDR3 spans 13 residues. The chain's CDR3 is CASSSQRDTEAFF. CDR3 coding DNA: TGTGCCAGCAGTTCCCAAAGGGACACTGAAGCTTTCTTT.

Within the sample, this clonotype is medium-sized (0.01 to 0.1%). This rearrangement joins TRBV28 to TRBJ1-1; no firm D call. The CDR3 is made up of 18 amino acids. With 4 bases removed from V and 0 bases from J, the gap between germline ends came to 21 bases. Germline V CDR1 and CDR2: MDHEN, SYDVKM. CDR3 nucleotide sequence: TGTGCCAGCAGTTCCCCATCCCGGGGTCAGTCCGTGAACACTGAAGCTTTCTTT. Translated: CASSSPSRGQSVNTEAFF.

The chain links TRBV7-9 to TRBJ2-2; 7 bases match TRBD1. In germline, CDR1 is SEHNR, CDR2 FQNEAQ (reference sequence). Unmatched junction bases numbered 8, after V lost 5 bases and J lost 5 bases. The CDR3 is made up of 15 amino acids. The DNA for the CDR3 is TGTGCCAGCAGCCAACCGGGACAGCGAACCGGGGAGCTGTTTTTT. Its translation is CASSQPGQRTGELFF.

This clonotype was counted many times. This chain's CDR3 is CASSFQGNYEQYF. DNA for the CDR3: TGTGCCAGCAGTTTTCAGGGTAACTACGAGCAGTACTTC. The chain joins TRBV28 to TRBJ2-7; TRBD1 is a possible D gene (5 bases). V was clipped by 3 bases and J by 3 bases, with 9 bases between them. CDR3 length: 13 amino acids. CDR1 is MDHEN and CDR2 is SYDVKM in the germline V gene.

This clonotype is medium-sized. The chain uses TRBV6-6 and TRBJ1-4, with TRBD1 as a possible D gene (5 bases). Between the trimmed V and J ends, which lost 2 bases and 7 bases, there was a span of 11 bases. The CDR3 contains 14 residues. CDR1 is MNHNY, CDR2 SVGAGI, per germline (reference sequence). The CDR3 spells CASSYGSGGEKLFF. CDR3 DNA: TGTGCCAGCAGTTACGGCTCGGGGGGTGAAAAACTGTTTTTT.

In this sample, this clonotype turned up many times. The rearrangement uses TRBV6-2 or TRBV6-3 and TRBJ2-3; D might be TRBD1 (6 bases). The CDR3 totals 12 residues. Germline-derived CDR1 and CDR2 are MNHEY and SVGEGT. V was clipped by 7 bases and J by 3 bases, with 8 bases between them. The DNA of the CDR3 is TGTGCCAGCACCCAGGGGACAGATACGCAGTATTTT. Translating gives CASTQGTDTQYF.

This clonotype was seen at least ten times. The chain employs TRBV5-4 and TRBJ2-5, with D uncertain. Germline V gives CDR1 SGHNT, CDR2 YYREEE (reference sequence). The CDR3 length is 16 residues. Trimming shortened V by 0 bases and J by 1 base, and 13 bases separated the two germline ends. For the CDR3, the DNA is TGTGCCAGCAGCTTGGTGCCAGGCCGAATCCAAGAGACCCAGTACTTC. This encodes CASSLVPGRIQETQYF.

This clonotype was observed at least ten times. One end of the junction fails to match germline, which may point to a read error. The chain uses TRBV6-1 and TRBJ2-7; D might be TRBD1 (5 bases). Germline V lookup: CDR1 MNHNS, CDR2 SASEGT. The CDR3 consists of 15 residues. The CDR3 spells CACRTLPDSIYEQYF. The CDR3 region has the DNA TGTGCCTGCAGAACGCTTCCTGACAGTATTTACGAGCAGTACTTC.

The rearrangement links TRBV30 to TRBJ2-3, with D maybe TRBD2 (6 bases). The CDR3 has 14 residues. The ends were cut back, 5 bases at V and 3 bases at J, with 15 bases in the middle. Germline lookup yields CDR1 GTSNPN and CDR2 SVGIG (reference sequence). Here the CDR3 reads CAWANWGLTDTQYF. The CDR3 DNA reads TGTGCCTGGGCCAATTGGGGACTTACAGATACGCAGTATTTT.

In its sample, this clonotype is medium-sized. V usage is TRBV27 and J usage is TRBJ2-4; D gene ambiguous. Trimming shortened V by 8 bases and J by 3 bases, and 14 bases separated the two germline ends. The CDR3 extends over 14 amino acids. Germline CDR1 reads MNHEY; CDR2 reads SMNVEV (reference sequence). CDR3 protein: CASGISGRKNIQYF. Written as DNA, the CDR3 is TGTGCCAGCGGAATCTCGGGCCGCAAAAACATTCAGTACTTC.